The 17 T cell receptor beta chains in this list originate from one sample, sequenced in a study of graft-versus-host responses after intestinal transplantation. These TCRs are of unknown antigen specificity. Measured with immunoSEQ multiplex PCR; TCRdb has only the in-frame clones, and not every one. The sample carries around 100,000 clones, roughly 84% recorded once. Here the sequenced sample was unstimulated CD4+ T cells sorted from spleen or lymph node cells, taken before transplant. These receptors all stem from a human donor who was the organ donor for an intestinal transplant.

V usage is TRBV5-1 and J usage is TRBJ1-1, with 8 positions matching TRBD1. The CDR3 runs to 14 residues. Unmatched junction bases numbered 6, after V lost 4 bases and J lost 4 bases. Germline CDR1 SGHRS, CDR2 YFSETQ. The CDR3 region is CASSARGLGTEAFF. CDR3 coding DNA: TGCGCCAGCAGCGCCAGGGGGCTCGGCACTGAAGCTTTCTTT.

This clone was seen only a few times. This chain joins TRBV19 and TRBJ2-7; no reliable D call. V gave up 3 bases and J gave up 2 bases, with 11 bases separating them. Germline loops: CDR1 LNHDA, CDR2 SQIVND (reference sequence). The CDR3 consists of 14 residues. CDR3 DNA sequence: TGTGCCAGTAGTATGACCCGGGTGACCTACGAGCAGTACTTC. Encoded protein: CASSMTRVTYEQYF.

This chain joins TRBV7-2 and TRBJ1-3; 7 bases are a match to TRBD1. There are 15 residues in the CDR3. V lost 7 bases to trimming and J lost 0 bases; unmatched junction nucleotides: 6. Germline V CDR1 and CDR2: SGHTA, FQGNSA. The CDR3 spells CASISDRASGNTIYF. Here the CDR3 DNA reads TGTGCCAGCATTTCCGACAGGGCCTCTGGAAACACCATATATTTT.

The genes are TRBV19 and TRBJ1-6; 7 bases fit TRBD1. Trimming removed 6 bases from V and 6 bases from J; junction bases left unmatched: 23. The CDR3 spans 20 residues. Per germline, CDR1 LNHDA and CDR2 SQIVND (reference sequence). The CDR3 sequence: CASSLRGDSRPRAFNSPLHF. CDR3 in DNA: TGTGCCAGTAGCCTCCGGGGGGACAGTCGGCCCCGTGCTTTTAATTCACCCCTCCACTTT. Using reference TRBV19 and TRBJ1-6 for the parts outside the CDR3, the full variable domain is DGGITQSPKYLFRKEGQNVTLSCEQNLNHDAMYWYRQDPGQGLRLIYYSQIVNDFQKGDIAEGYSVSREKKESFPLTVTSAQKNPTAFYLCASSLRGDSRPRAFNSPLHFGNGTRLTVT.

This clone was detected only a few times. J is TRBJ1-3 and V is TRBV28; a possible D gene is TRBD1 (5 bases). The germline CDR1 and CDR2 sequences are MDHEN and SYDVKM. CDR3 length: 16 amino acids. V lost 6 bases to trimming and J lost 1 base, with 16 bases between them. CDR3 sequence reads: CASSSGSRFSGNTIYF. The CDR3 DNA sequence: TGTGCCAGCAGCTCAGGGTCCCGATTTTCTGGAAACACCATATATTTT.

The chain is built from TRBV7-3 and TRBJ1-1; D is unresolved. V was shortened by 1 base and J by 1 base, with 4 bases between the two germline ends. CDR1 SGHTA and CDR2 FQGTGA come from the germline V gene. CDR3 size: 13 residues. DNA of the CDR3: TGTGCCAGCAGCTTAAGAAGGAACACTGAAGCTTTCTTT. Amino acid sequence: CASSLRRNTEAFF.

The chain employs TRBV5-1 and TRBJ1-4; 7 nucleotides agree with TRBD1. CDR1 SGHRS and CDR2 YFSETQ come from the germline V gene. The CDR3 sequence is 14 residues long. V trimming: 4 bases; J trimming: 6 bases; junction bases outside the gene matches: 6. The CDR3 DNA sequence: TGCGCCAGCAGCGAGTGGGACAGAGATGAAAAACTGTTTTTT. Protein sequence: CASSEWDRDEKLFF. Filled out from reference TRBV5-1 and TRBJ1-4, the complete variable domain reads KAGVTQTPRYLIKTRGQQVTLSCSPISGHRSVSWYQQTPGQGLQFLFEYFSETQRNKGNFPGRFSGRQFSNSRSEMNVSTLELGDSALYLCASSEWDRDEKLFFGSGTQLSVL.

The CDR3 nucleotides are TGCAGTGCTAGCAGAAACTATGGCTACACCTTC. It specifies CSASRNYGYTF. The V call is TRBV20-1, the J call TRBJ1-2; D remains unclear. V lost 3 bases and J lost 2, with 4 bases in between. Germline V lookup: CDR1 DFQATT, CDR2 SNEGSKA (reference sequence). The CDR3 extends over 11 amino acids.

The CDR3 nucleotides read TGTGCCAGCAGTCGTAGGGGGGGCACTGAAGCTTTCTTT. Translated: CASSRRGGTEAFF. The chain joins TRBV5-4 to TRBJ1-1; D perhaps matches TRBD1 (6 bases). CDR1 and CDR2 from the germline V gene are SGHNT and YYREEE (reference sequence). The V and J ends lost 5 bases and 4 bases respectively, with 12 bases between them. The CDR3 has 13 residues.

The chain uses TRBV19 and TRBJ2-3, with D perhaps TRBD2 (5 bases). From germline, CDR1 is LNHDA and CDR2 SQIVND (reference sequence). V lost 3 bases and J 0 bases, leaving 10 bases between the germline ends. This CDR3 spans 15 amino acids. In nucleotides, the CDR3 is TGTGCCAGTAGTATCGAGGGCACGAGCACAGATACGCAGTATTTT. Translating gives CASSIEGTSTDTQYF.

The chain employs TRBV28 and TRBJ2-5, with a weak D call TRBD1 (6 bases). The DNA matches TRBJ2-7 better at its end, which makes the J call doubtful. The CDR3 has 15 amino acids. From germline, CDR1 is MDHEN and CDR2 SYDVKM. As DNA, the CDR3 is TGTGCCAGCAGCCCAAACAGGGTAGTGTCCTACGAGCAGTACTTC. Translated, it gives CASSPNRVVSYEQYF.

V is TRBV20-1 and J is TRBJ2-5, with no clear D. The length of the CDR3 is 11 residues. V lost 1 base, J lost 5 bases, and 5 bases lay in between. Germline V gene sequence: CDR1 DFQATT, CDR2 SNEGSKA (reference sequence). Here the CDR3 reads CSARADETQYF. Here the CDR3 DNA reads TGCAGTGCTAGAGCGGACGAGACCCAGTACTTC.

The DNA for the CDR3 is TGCGCCAGCAGGCGGGCCGAATTGTCTTCAGATGGCTACACCTTC. Protein sequence: CASRRAELSSDGYTF. V gene TRBV5-1 combines with J gene TRBJ1-2; D remains unclear. The CDR3 has 15 amino acids. Germline V lookup: CDR1 SGHRS, CDR2 YFSETQ. V was cut by 5 bases and J by 6 bases, with 20 bases left in between.

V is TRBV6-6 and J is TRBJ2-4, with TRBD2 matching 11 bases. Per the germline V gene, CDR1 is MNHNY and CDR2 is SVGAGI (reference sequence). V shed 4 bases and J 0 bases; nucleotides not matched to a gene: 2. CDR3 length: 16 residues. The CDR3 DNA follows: TGTGCCAGCAGTTTAGCGGGGGGGGCAGCCAAAAACATTCAGTACTTC. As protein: CASSLAGGAAKNIQYF.

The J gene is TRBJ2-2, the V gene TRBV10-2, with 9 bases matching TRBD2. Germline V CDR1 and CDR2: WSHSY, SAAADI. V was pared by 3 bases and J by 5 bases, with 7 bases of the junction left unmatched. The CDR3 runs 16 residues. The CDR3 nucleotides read TGCGCCAGCAGTGACTTGCAACTAGCGGGTACCGGGGAGCTGTTTTTT. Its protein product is CASSDLQLAGTGELFF.

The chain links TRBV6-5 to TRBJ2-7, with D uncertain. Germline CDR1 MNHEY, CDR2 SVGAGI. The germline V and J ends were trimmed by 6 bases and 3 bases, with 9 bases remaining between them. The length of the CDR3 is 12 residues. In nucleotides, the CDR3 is TGTGCCAGCAGGAGGCACGGCTACGAGCAGTACTTC. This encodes CASRRHGYEQYF.

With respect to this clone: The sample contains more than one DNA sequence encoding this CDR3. CDR3 residues: CASSYTGTSGTDTQYF. The CDR3 coding sequence is TGTGCCAGCAGCTACACCGGGACTAGCGGGACAGATACGCAGTATTTT. The J gene is TRBJ2-3, the V gene TRBV6-6; TRBD2 aligns across 12 bases. The V gene's germline CDR1 is MNHNY and CDR2 SVGAGI (reference sequence). V dropped 6 bases and J dropped 3; count of bases not matched to a gene: 7. The CDR3 extends over 16 amino acids.